These 2 T cell receptor beta chains were all obtained from the same sample, sequenced in a study of T cells in severe cutaneous drug reactions. The patients sequenced had a carbamazepine-induced Stevens-Johnson syndrome or toxic epidermal necrolysis reaction. TCR subtype-specific primers in iRepertoire multiplex PCR prepared libraries for bulk and single-cell sequencing. TCRdb reanalyzed the multiplex PCR reads, giving one entry per CDR3 protein sequence and no DNA. This sample contains 1,500 or so distinct CDR3 sequences. The sample was PBMCs. These receptors originate from a human donor with Stevens-Johnson syndrome, a severe cutaneous drug reaction.

The chain links TRBV20-1 to TRBJ2-5; TCRdb's D call, TRBD2, is unchecked because there is no DNA. The germline CDR1 and CDR2 sequences are DFQATT and SNEGSKA (reference sequence). This CDR3 has 14 residues. This CDR3 is CSAKAASGQETQYF.

This clonotype counts as medium-sized (0.01 to 0.1%) by frequency. This chain connects TRBV7-2 to TRBJ1-5; TCRdb picks TRBD1, but there is no DNA to check that call. The CDR3 spans 15 residues. The V gene's germline CDR1 is SGHTA and CDR2 FQGNSA. The chain's CDR3 is CASSLAQGGNQPQHF.